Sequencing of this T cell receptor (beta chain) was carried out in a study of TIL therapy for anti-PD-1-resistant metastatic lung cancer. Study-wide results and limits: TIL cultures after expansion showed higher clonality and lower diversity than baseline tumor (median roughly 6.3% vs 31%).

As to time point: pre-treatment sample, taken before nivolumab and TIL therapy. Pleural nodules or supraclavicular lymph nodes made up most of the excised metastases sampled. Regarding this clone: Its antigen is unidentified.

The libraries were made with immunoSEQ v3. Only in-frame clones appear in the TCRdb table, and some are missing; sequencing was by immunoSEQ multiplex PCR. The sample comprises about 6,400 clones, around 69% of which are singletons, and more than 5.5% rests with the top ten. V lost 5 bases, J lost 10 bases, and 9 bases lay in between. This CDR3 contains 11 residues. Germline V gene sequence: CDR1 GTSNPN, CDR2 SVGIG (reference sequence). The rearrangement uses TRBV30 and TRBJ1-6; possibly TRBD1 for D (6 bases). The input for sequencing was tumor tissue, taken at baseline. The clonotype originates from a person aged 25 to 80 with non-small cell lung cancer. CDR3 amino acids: CAWDRFSPLHF. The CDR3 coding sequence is TGTGCCTGGGACAGGTTCTCACCCCTCCACTTT.